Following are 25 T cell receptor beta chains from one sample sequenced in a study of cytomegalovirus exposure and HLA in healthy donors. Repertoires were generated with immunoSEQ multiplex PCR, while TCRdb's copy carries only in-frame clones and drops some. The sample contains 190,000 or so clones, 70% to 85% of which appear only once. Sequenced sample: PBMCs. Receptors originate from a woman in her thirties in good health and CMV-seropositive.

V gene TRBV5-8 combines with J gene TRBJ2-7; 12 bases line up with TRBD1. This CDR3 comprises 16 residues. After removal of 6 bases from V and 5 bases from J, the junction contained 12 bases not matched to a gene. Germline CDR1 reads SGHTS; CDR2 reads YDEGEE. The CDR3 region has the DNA TGTGCCAGCACCCACCGGGACAGGGGGCGACGGCACGAGCAGTACTTC. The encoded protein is CASTHRDRGRRHEQYF.

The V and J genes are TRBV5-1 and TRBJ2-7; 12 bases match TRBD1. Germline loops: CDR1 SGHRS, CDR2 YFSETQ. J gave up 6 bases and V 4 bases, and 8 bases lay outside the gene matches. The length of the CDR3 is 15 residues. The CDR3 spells CASSLGGQGAGEQYF. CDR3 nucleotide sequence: TGCGCCAGCAGCCTGGGGGGACAGGGGGCCGGCGAGCAGTACTTC.

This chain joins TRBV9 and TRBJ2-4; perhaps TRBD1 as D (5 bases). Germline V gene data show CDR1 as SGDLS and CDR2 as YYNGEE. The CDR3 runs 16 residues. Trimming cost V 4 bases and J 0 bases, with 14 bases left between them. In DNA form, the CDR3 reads TGTGCCAGCAGCCTTACAGGTTCTCGAGCCAAAAACATTCAGTACTTC. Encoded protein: CASSLTGSRAKNIQYF.

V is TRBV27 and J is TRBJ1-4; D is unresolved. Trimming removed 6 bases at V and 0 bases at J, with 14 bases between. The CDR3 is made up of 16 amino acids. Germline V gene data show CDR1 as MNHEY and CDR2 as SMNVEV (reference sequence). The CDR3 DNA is TGTGCCAGCAGCTTCGTGAAACAGTCAACTAATGAAAAACTGTTTTTT. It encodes CASSFVKQSTNEKLFF.

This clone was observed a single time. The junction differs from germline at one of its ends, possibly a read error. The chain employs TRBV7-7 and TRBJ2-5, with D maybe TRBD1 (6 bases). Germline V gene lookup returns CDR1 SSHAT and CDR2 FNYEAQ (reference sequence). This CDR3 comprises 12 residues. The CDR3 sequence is CASSPDSGTQYF. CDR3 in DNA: TGTGCTAGCAGCCCGGACAGCGGGACCCAGTACTTC.

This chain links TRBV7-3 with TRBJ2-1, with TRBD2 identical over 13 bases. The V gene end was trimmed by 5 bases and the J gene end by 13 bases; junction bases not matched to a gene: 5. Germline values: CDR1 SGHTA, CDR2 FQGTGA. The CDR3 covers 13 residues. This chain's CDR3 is CASSAGTSGKQFF. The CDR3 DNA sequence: TGTGCCAGCAGCGCGGGGACTAGCGGGAAACAGTTCTTC.

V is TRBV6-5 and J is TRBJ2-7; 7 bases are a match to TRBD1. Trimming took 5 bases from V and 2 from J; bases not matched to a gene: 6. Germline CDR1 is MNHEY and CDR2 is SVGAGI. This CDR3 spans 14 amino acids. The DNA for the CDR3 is TGTGCCAGCAGTCCCCGACAGGGCCCCTACGAGCAGTACTTC. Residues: CASSPRQGPYEQYF.

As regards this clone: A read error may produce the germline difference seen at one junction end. The CDR3 bases are TGTGCTAGCAGCGCGGACGGCAGGGGTAACACCGGGGAGCTGTTTTTT. The encoded protein is CASSADGRGNTGELFF. The genes are TRBV7-7 and TRBJ2-2, with D perhaps matching TRBD1 (6 bases). CDR3 length equals 16 residues. Germline CDR1 SSHAT, CDR2 FNYEAQ (reference sequence).

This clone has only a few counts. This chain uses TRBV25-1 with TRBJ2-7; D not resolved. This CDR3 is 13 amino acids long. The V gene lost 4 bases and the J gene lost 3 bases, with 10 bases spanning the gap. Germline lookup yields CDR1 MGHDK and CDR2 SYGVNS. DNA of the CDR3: TGTGCCAGCAGTGTGGCACAGAACTACGAGCAGTACTTC. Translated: CASSVAQNYEQYF.

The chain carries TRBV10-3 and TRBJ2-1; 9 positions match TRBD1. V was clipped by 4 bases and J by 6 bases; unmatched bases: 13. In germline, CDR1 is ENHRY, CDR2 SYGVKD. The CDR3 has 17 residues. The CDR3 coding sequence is TGTGCCATCAGTGCCCGACAGGGGGACGATTTGGGCAATGAGCAGTTCTTC. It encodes CAISARQGDDLGNEQFF.

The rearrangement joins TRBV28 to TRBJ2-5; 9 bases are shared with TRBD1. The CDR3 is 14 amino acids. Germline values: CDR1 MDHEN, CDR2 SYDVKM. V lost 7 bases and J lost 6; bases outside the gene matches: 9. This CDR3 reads CASTTGGGGKTQYF. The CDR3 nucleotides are TGTGCCAGCACCACAGGGGGCGGTGGAAAGACCCAGTACTTC.

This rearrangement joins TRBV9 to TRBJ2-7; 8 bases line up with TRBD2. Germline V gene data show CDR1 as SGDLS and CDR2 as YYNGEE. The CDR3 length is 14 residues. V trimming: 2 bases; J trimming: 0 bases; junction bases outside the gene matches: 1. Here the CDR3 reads CASSVSGNSYEQYF. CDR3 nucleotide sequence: TGTGCCAGCAGCGTTAGCGGGAACTCCTACGAGCAGTACTTC.

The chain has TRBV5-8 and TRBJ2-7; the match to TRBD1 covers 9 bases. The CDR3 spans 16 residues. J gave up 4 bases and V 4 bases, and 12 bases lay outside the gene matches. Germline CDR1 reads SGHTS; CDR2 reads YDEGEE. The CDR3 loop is CASSQRRTGGLYEQYF. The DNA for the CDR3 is TGTGCCAGCAGCCAAAGGCGCACAGGGGGCTTGTACGAGCAGTACTTC.

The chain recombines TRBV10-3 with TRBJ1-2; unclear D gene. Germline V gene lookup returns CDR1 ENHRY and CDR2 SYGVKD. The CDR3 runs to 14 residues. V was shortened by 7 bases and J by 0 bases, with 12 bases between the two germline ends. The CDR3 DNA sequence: TGTGCCATCACCCCGGGGAGGCCTAACTATGGCTACACCTTC. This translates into CAITPGRPNYGYTF.

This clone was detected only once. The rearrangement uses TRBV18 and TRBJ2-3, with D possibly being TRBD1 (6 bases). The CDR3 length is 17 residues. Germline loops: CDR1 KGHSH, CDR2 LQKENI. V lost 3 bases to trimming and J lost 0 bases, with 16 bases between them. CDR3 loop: CASSPSRQAKSTDTQYF. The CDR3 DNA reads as TGTGCCAGCTCACCTTCCCGACAGGCGAAAAGCACAGATACGCAGTATTTT.

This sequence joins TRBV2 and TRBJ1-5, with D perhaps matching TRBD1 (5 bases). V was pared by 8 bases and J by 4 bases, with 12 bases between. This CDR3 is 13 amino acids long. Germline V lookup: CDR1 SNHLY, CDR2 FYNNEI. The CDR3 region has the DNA TGTGCCAGCCGAACCAGGGAAAATCAGCCCCAGCATTTT. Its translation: CASRTRENQPQHF.

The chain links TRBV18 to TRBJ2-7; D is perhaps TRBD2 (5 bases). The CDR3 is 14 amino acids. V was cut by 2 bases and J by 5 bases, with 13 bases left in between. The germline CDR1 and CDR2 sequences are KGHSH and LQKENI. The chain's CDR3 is CASSPSGVNHEQYF. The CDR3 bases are TGTGCCAGCTCACCATCCGGGGTAAACCACGAGCAGTACTTC.

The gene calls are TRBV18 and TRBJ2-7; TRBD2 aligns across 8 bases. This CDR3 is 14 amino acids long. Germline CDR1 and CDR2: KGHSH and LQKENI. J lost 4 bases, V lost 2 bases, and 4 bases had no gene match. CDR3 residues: CASSPVLAAYEQYF. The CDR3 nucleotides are TGTGCCAGCTCACCAGTACTAGCGGCGTACGAGCAGTACTTC.

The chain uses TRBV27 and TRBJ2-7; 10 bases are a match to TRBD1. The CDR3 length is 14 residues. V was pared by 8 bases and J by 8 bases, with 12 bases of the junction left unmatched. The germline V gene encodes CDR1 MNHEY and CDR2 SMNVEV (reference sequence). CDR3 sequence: CASSRDRGPVQQYF. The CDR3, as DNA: TGTGCCAGCTCAAGGGACAGGGGCCCCGTTCAGCAGTACTTC.

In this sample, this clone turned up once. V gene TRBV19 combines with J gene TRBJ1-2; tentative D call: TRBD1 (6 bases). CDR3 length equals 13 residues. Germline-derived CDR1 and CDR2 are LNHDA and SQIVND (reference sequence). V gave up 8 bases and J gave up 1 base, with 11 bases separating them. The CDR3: CASDTGLNYGYTF. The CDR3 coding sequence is TGTGCCAGTGATACAGGGCTTAACTATGGCTACACCTTC.

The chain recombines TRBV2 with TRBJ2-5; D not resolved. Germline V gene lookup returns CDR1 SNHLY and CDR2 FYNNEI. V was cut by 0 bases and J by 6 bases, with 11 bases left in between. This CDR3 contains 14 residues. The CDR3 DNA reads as TGTGCCAGCAGTGAAGCGCGGAATGGAAAGACCCAGTACTTC. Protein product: CASSEARNGKTQYF.

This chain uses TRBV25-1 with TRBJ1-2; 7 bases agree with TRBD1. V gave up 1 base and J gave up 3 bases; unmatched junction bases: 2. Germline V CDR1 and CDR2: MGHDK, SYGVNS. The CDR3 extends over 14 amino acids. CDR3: CASSEFDRDYGYTF. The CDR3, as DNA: TGTGCCAGCAGTGAATTCGACAGGGACTATGGCTACACCTTC.

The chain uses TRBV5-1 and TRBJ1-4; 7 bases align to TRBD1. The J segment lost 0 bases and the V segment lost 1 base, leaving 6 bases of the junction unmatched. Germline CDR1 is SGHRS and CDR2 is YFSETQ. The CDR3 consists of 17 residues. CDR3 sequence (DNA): TGCGCCAGCAGCTTGCCCACAGGGGAATCAACTAATGAAAAACTGTTTTTT. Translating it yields CASSLPTGESTNEKLFF.

CDR3 coding DNA: TGTGCCAGCAGTCGTACAGGGGGCTACGACTATGGCTACACCTTC. This encodes CASSRTGGYDYGYTF. This chain joins TRBV6-5 and TRBJ1-2; 9 bases are a match to TRBD1. Germline assignment: CDR1 MNHEY and CDR2 SVGAGI. J gave up 3 bases and V 5 bases, and 7 bases lay outside the gene matches. There are 15 residues in the CDR3.

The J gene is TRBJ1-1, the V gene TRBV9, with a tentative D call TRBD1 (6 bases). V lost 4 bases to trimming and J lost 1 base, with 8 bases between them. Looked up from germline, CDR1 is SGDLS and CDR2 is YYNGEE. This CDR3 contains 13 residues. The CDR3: CASSTGQNTEAFF. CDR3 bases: TGTGCCAGCAGCACGGGACAGAACACTGAAGCTTTCTTT.